These 17 T cell receptor beta chains were all obtained from the same sample, sequenced in a study of blood T cell repertoires in COVID-19. The protocol was immunoSEQ multiplex PCR, while the TCRdb copy is restricted to in-frame clones and leaves out a portion. The sample shows under 250,000 clones, approximately 91% of them seen only once. The specimen sequenced was peripheral blood. These receptors all stem from a man aged 60 to 69 who had recovered from COVID-19.

The chain links TRBV11-3 to TRBJ2-3; 10 nucleotides line up with TRBD1. This CDR3 spans 14 amino acids. Per germline, CDR1 SGHNT and CDR2 YENEEA. V gave up 5 bases and J gave up 4 bases; unmatched junction bases: 3. In DNA, the CDR3 is TGTGCCAGCAGCCGGGACAGGGGCTCAGATACGCAGTATTTT. Amino acids: CASSRDRGSDTQYF.

The chain employs TRBV30 and TRBJ2-1; 9 bases are a match to TRBD2. Germline loops: CDR1 GTSNPN, CDR2 SVGIG (reference sequence). There are 20 residues in the CDR3. Trimming removed 0 bases from V and 8 bases from J; junction bases left unmatched: 23. The CDR3 loop reads CAWSVNTRQAGGPSWDEQFF. The CDR3 nucleotides read TGTGCCTGGAGTGTTAATACACGTCAGGCGGGAGGGCCCTCGTGGGATGAGCAGTTCTTC.

This chain joins TRBV19 and TRBJ2-1; 13 nucleotides agree with TRBD2. Per the germline V gene, CDR1 is LNHDA and CDR2 is SQIVND (reference sequence). This CDR3 is 17 amino acids long. The J segment lost 7 bases and the V segment lost 6 bases, leaving 12 bases of the junction unmatched. The CDR3 DNA sequence: TGTGCCAGTAGCAAAAAGGGACTAGCGGGATCTTTTAATGAGCAGTTCTTC. Translation: CASSKKGLAGSFNEQFF.

This sequence joins TRBV19 and TRBJ2-7; 11 bases are a match to TRBD2. Germline CDR1 is LNHDA and CDR2 is SQIVND (reference sequence). This CDR3 has 15 amino acids. V lost 2 bases to trimming and J lost 5 bases; unmatched junction nucleotides: 5. Written as DNA, the CDR3 is TGTGCCAGTAGTATAATAGCGGGAGGGCCCCACGAGCAGTACTTC. Translating gives CASSIIAGGPHEQYF.

The gene calls are TRBV19 and TRBJ1-5; tentative D call: TRBD1 (5 bases). Germline lookup yields CDR1 LNHDA and CDR2 SQIVND (reference sequence). The CDR3 runs 13 residues. V shed 9 bases and J shed 0 bases, with 9 bases lying between them. DNA of the CDR3: TGTGCCAGCGGGGGGGATAGCAATCAGCCCCAGCATTTT. Translating it yields CASGGDSNQPQHF.

V and J are TRBV9 and TRBJ2-7, with D maybe TRBD2 (5 bases). Trimming shortened V by 3 bases and J by 5 bases, and 21 bases separated the two germline ends. Germline V gene lookup returns CDR1 SGDLS and CDR2 YYNGEE. This CDR3 is 16 amino acids long. This CDR3 is CASSAGLTNSGDEQYF. The CDR3 DNA reads as TGTGCCAGCAGCGCAGGATTGACCAACTCCGGGGACGAGCAGTACTTC.

The chain carries TRBV7-6 and TRBJ1-1; D may be TRBD1 (5 bases). From germline, CDR1 is SGHVS and CDR2 FNYEAQ. This CDR3 is 16 amino acids long. V was shortened by 4 bases and J by 4 bases, with 19 bases between the two germline ends. CDR3 DNA: TGTGCCAGCAGCTCTACTCCGACAGCTAGTTCCACTGAAGCTTTCTTT. Its protein product is CASSSTPTASSTEAFF.

This chain joins TRBV2 and TRBJ1-6; 7 positions match TRBD1. After removal of 10 bases from V and 5 bases from J, the junction contained 5 bases not matched to a gene. The CDR3 totals 13 residues. The germline gives CDR1 SNHLY, CDR2 FYNNEI. This CDR3 is CATLTGNNSPLHF. CDR3 sequence (DNA): TGTGCCACCCTGACAGGGAATAATTCACCCCTCCACTTT.

The chain joins TRBV10-3 to TRBJ1-1; 7 nucleotides line up with TRBD1. The CDR3 contains 13 residues. The germline V gene has CDR1 ENHRY and CDR2 SYGVKD. V was pared by 6 bases and J by 3 bases, with 4 bases of the junction left unmatched. CDR3 DNA: TGTGCCATCAGCAGGGGGTCTGACACTGAAGCTTTCTTT. This gives the protein CAISRGSDTEAFF.

The chain uses TRBV27 and TRBJ2-1; 8 bases are a match to TRBD2. Losses at the gene ends were 6 bases for V and 9 bases for J; bases not matched to a gene: 19. Looked up from germline, CDR1 is MNHEY and CDR2 is SMNVEV (reference sequence). The CDR3 consists of 17 residues. The CDR3 region has the DNA TGTGCCAGCAGAGTGGGGGAAGGGGCAGCGGGAGATGGTGAGCAGTTCTTC. This encodes CASRVGEGAAGDGEQFF.

This clone was found once. The rearrangement links TRBV30 to TRBJ1-6, with D maybe TRBD1 (5 bases). This CDR3 is 13 amino acids long. Trimming left V 2 bases short and J 5 bases short, with 7 bases between. In germline, CDR1 is GTSNPN, CDR2 SVGIG (reference sequence). The CDR3 spells CAWSLTDNSPLHF. The CDR3, as DNA: TGTGCCTGGAGTTTGACAGATAATTCACCCCTCCACTTT.

Only one count was recorded for this clone. This chain joins TRBV29-1 and TRBJ1-2, with D perhaps matching TRBD1 (5 bases). In germline, CDR1 is SQVTM, CDR2 ANQGSEA. Trimming took 0 bases from V and 5 from J, leaving 16 bases between them. This CDR3 region has 15 residues. The CDR3 sequence: CSVEDQGTGGYGYTF. The CDR3 DNA is TGCAGCGTTGAAGATCAGGGCACGGGGGGATATGGCTACACCTTC.

The chain has TRBV9 and TRBJ2-2; 8 nucleotides agree with TRBD2. Trimming at V came to 5 bases and at J to 0 bases, leaving 12 bases not matched to a gene. The CDR3 has 18 residues. The germline CDR1 and CDR2 sequences are SGDLS and YYNGEE. The CDR3 sequence is CASRSERESPPNTGELFF. CDR3 DNA sequence: TGTGCCAGCAGGTCAGAGCGGGAGAGTCCACCGAACACCGGGGAGCTGTTTTTT.

The chain combines TRBV28 with TRBJ2-2; D possibly corresponds to TRBD2 (6 bases). The germline V and J ends were trimmed by 8 bases and 1 base, with 14 bases remaining between them. The CDR3 has 15 amino acids. Germline V gives CDR1 MDHEN, CDR2 SYDVKM. The CDR3 spells CASLPGEGNTGELFF. CDR3 DNA: TGTGCCAGCCTTCCGGGAGAGGGGAACACCGGGGAGCTGTTTTTT.

This clone occurred once. The genes are TRBV6-1 and TRBJ2-7; tentatively, D is TRBD1 (6 bases). CDR1 is MNHNS, CDR2 SASEGT, per germline. This CDR3 comprises 17 residues. Between the trimmed V and J ends, which lost 4 bases and 1 base, there was a span of 20 bases. CDR3 residues: CASSATMRQGTSYEQYF. CDR3 sequence (DNA): TGTGCCAGCAGTGCCACCATGAGGCAGGGGACGTCCTACGAGCAGTACTTC.

V is TRBV4-3 and J is TRBJ2-3; 7 bases map to TRBD2. This CDR3 region has 15 residues. Germline V gives CDR1 LGHNA, CDR2 YSLEER. Trimming removed 1 base from V and 4 bases from J; junction bases left unmatched: 5. For the CDR3, the DNA is TGCGCCAGCAGCCAAGGTAGTCGGGGGGCAGATACGCAGTATTTT. It specifies CASSQGSRGADTQYF.

V is TRBV19 and J is TRBJ2-2; 7 bases are shared with TRBD1. The CDR3 has 16 residues. V shed 4 bases, J shed 1 base, and the junction held 6 bases outside the gene matches. Germline V gene data show CDR1 as LNHDA and CDR2 as SQIVND (reference sequence). This CDR3 reads CASSNTRTGNTGELFF. The CDR3 nucleotides read TGTGCCAGTAGTAACACCCGGACAGGGAACACCGGGGAGCTGTTTTTT. The variable domain in full, with the rest retrieved from reference TRBV19 and TRBJ2-2, is DGGITQSPKYLFRKEGQNVTLSCEQNLNHDAMYWYRQDPGQGLRLIYYSQIVNDFQKGDIAEGYSVSREKKESFPLTVTSAQKNPTAFYLCASSNTRTGNTGELFFGEGSRLTVL.